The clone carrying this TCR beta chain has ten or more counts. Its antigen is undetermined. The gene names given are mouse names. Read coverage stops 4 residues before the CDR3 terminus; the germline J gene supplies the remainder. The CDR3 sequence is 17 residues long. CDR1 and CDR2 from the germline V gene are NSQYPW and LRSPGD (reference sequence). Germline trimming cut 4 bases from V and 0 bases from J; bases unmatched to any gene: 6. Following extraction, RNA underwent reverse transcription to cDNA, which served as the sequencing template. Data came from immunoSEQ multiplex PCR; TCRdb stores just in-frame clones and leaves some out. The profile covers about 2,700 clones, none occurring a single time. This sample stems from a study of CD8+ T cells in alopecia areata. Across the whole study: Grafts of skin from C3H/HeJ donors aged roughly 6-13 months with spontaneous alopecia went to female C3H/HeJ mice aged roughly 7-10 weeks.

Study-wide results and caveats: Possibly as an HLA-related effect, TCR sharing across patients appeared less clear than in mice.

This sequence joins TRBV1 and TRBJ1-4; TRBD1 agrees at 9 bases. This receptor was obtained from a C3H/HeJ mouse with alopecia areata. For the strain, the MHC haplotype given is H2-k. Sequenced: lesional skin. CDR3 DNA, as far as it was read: TGCACCTGCAGTGGGGACAGGGAGGTTGTTTCCAACGAA. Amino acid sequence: CTCSGDREVVSNE. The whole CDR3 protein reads CTCSGDREVVSNERLFF.